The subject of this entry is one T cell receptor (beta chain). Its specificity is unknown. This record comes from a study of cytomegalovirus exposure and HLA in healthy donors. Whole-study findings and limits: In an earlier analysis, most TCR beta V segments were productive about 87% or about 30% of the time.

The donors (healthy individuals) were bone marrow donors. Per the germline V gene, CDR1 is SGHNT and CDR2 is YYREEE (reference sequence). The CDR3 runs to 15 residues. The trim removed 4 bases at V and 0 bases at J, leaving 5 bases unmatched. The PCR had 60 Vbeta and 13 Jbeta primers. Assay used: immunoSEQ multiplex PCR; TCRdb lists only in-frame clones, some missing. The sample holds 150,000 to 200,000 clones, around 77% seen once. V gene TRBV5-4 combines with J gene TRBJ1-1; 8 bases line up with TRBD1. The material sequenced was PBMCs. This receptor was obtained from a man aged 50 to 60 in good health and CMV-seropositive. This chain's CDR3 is CASSRGGQVNTEAFF. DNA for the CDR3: TGTGCCAGCAGCCGCGGGGGACAGGTGAACACTGAAGCTTTCTTT.